Listed below are T cell receptor beta chains from one sample, sequenced in a study of T cell repertoires in cytomegalovirus infection. TCRdb used MiXCR to reprocess the reads, holding one entry per CDR3 protein. Here the sample spans 750,000 to 900,000 distinct CDR3 sequences, around 29% being singletons. These receptors lack a known antigen. The sequencing here drew on cultured CD8+ T cells from PBMCs, taken from culture after CMV antigen stimulation. The receptors stem from a human donor in good health (CMV status not recorded). Some clones in this sample may be carry-over from other donors' samples. Each CDR3 is given with its conserved first and last residue. Fields, in order: V gene, CDR3 protein.

V gene: TRBV11-2
CDR3 protein: CASSPASGMTGTEAFF

V gene: TRBV11-3
CDR3 protein: CASSSPGQLRGEQFF

V gene: TRBV7-6
CDR3 protein: CASSLIWTREAEKLFF

V gene: TRBV12-3/TRBV12-4
CDR3 protein: CASSQELAGGLETQYF

V gene: TRBV12-3/TRBV12-4
CDR3 protein: CASSLKNGGVVAIEKLFF

V gene: TRBV12-3/TRBV12-4
CDR3 protein: CASSPQGARLFMNTEAFF

V gene: TRBV7-9
CDR3 protein: CASSGGQVVQETQYF

V gene: TRBV4-1
CDR3 protein: CASSQATGGSSPLHF

V gene: TRBV19
CDR3 protein: CASKVGGGRTEAFF

V gene: TRBV7-9
CDR3 protein: CASSLDRTGNQPQHF

V gene: TRBV7-9
CDR3 protein: CASSLERMAGGGADTQYF

V gene: TRBV6-5
CDR3 protein: CASSYSVDVNQPQHF

V gene: TRBV6-1
CDR3 protein: CASSESVGWVRTDTQYF

V gene: TRBV12-5
CDR3 protein: CASGALGGTEAFF

V gene: TRBV2
CDR3 protein: CASSPALEQYF

V gene: TRBV4-3
CDR3 protein: CASSQDELAGGVEQFF

V gene: TRBV7-2
CDR3 protein: CASSLGKVSNYGYTF

V gene: TRBV5-6
CDR3 protein: CASSLGQPDYGYTF

V gene: TRBV9
CDR3 protein: CASSLSRGQGLNSPLHF

V gene: TRBV4-1
CDR3 protein: CASSPPNAGTQYF

V gene: TRBV7-8
CDR3 protein: CASSLTSRHIAYEQYF

V gene: TRBV6-6
CDR3 protein: CASSYAGIEAFF

V gene: TRBV6-1
CDR3 protein: CASPPGPYTEAFF

V gene: TRBV5-6
CDR3 protein: CASARGQYPINYGYTF